The 27 T cell receptor beta chains given below trace back to one sample, sequenced in a study of OX40 agonist ivuxolimab in advanced cancers. Sequencing used immunoSEQ multiplex PCR; TCRdb keeps in-frame clones, though not all of them. The sample lists some 110,000 clones, about 94% occurring once. The sequencing here drew on CD4+ or CD8+ T cells sorted from blood, taken in a trial of the OX40 agonist ivuxolimab. Every receptor here comes from an adult with an advanced solid tumor such as melanoma, head and neck, liver or kidney cancer.

The rearrangement links TRBV5-6 to TRBJ1-2, with a possible D match to TRBD1 (5 bases). Germline V gene lookup returns CDR1 SGHDT and CDR2 YYEEEE. V lost 4 bases to trimming and J lost 3 bases, with 19 bases between them. The CDR3 loop spans 16 amino acids. CDR3 amino acids: CASSLGLAQGYYGYTF. The CDR3 nucleotides read TGTGCCAGCAGCCTGGGGTTGGCGCAGGGATACTATGGCTACACCTTC.

This chain links TRBV5-4 with TRBJ2-5, with a weak D call TRBD2 (6 bases). The CDR3 covers 14 residues. Between the trimmed V and J ends, which lost 6 bases and 4 bases, there was a span of 16 bases. Germline V CDR1 and CDR2: SGHNT, YYREEE (reference sequence). The CDR3 region is CASNAGTDRETQYF. Written as DNA, the CDR3 is TGTGCCAGCAACGCGGGAACGGATCGAGAGACCCAGTACTTC.

The gene calls are TRBV2 and TRBJ1-6; the D gene is possibly TRBD1 (6 bases). CDR1 and CDR2 (germline): SNHLY, FYNNEI. The CDR3 runs to 14 residues. Trimming took off 6 bases at V and 10 bases at J, with 16 bases between the two ends. In DNA, the CDR3 is TGTGCCAGCAGAATACAGGGAGGCGGATCACCCCTCCACTTT. Translation gives CASRIQGGGSPLHF.

J is TRBJ2-5 and V is TRBV5-6, with D unclear. V dropped 4 bases and J dropped 4 bases, with 8 bases sitting between them. The CDR3 covers 12 residues. Germline loops: CDR1 SGHDT, CDR2 YYEEEE. The CDR3 coding sequence is TGTGCCAGCAGCCCATGGGCAGAGACCCAGTACTTC. Residues: CASSPWAETQYF.

The V call is TRBV18, the J call TRBJ2-3; D is uncertain. V lost 1 base and J 8 bases, leaving 7 bases between the germline ends. CDR1 and CDR2 from the germline V gene are KGHSH and LQKENI. The CDR3 extends over 12 amino acids. This CDR3 reads CASSPQVITQYF. The CDR3 DNA reads as TGTGCCAGCTCACCACAGGTAATTACGCAGTATTTT. Supplemented by reference TRBV18 and TRBJ2-3, the full variable domain reads NAGVMQNPRHLVRRRGQEARLRCSPMKGHSHVYWYRQLPEEGLKFMVYLQKENIIDESGMPKERFSAEFPKEGPSILRIQQVVRGDSAAYFCASSPQVITQYFGPGTRLTVL.

The chain is built from TRBV5-1 and TRBJ2-5; D might be TRBD1 or TRBD2, each matching 6 bases. Germline CDR1 is SGHRS and CDR2 is YFSETQ. The CDR3 extends over 15 amino acids. V lost 0 bases and J 5 bases, leaving 14 bases between the germline ends. The CDR3 region is CASSLVLGAGETQYF. The CDR3 DNA reads as TGCGCCAGCAGCTTGGTTTTGGGGGCGGGGGAGACCCAGTACTTC.

V usage is TRBV7-9 and J usage is TRBJ2-3, with 7 bases fitting TRBD2. Germline CDR1 reads SEHNR; CDR2 reads FQNEAQ (reference sequence). The CDR3 consists of 15 residues. Trimming at V came to 5 bases and at J to 2 bases, leaving 7 bases not matched to a gene. CDR3 sequence reads: CASSPWEGNTDTQYF. CDR3 DNA sequence: TGTGCCAGCAGCCCGTGGGAGGGAAACACAGATACGCAGTATTTT.

This chain connects TRBV7-9 to TRBJ1-1; no firm D call. This CDR3 spans 17 amino acids. The germline CDR1 and CDR2 sequences are SEHNR and FQNEAQ (reference sequence). Trimming shortened V by 5 bases and J by 4 bases, and 23 bases separated the two germline ends. The CDR3 loop reads CASSPYIGSSGSTEAFF. The CDR3 region has the DNA TGTGCCAGCAGCCCGTACATAGGCTCGAGTGGAAGCACTGAAGCTTTCTTT.

The chain combines TRBV19 with TRBJ2-1, with D perhaps matching TRBD1 (7 bases). Germline CDR1 is LNHDA and CDR2 is SQIVND (reference sequence). CDR3 length: 17 amino acids. Trimming took 1 base from V and 4 from J, leaving 17 bases between them. The CDR3 sequence: CASSIGARGTLYNEQFF. CDR3 nucleotide sequence: TGTGCCAGTAGTATAGGGGCCAGGGGGACTCTTTACAATGAGCAGTTCTTC.

In this sample, this clone turned up once. The V gene is TRBV28, the J gene TRBJ1-2; no firm D call. Germline V gene sequence: CDR1 MDHEN, CDR2 SYDVKM. Trimming cost V 4 bases and J 6 bases, with 15 bases left between them. The CDR3 sequence is 14 residues long. The CDR3 DNA reads as TGTGCCAGCAGTTCACTTCCGCGGGGAGATGGCTACACCTTC. Protein sequence: CASSSLPRGDGYTF.

This chain joins TRBV19 and TRBJ1-1; TRBD1 matches 7 bases. The CDR3 consists of 15 residues. The J segment lost 0 bases and the V segment lost 5 bases, leaving 6 bases of the junction unmatched. Per germline, CDR1 LNHDA and CDR2 SQIVND (reference sequence). This CDR3 reads CASSGTAAMNTEAFF. The CDR3 region has the DNA TGTGCCAGTAGTGGGACAGCTGCCATGAACACTGAAGCTTTCTTT.

CDR3 bases: TGTGCCAGCAGCCCGGTGGGGGGTATCAACACTGAAGCTTTCTTT. Its translation is CASSPVGGINTEAFF. The chain is built from TRBV7-3 and TRBJ1-1, with D tentatively TRBD1 (5 bases). The CDR3 consists of 15 residues. Trimming took 5 bases from V and 2 from J, leaving 15 bases between them. The germline gives CDR1 SGHTA, CDR2 FQGTGA.

The chain couples TRBV7-2 to TRBJ2-1; D is unresolved. The V and J ends lost 5 bases and 3 bases respectively, with 5 bases between them. The CDR3 contains 12 residues. Germline V gives CDR1 SGHTA, CDR2 FQGNSA. CDR3 nucleotide sequence: TGTGCCAGCAGCGCGGACTACAATGAGCAGTTCTTC. This gives the protein CASSADYNEQFF.

The chain joins TRBV9 to TRBJ2-7; the match to TRBD2 covers 11 bases. V gave up 4 bases and J gave up 3 bases; unmatched junction bases: 6. The CDR3 loop spans 15 amino acids. The germline V gene encodes CDR1 SGDLS and CDR2 YYNGEE. This CDR3 reads CASSPGLAELYEQYF. DNA for the CDR3: TGTGCCAGCAGCCCGGGACTAGCGGAGCTCTACGAGCAGTACTTC.

V usage is TRBV18 and J usage is TRBJ2-2, with 8 bases identical to TRBD2. The length of the CDR3 is 15 residues. Losses at the gene ends were 5 bases for V and 3 bases for J; bases not matched to a gene: 5. Germline CDR1 reads KGHSH; CDR2 reads LQKENI. The CDR3, as DNA: TGTGCCAGCTCAACGGGGGGGAAGGACACCGGGGAGCTGTTTTTT. This codes for CASSTGGKDTGELFF.

The rearrangement uses TRBV30 and TRBJ2-7; D is undetermined. The V end was cut by 2 bases, the J end by 6 bases, with 14 bases between. CDR3 size: 13 residues. Per germline, CDR1 GTSNPN and CDR2 SVGIG (reference sequence). DNA of the CDR3: TGTGCCTGGAGTTGGCGTCTTAGCCTCGAGCAGTACTTC. It translates to CAWSWRLSLEQYF.

The chain couples TRBV10-3 to TRBJ2-1, with 7 bases fitting TRBD2. V trimming: 7 bases; J trimming: 0 bases; junction bases outside the gene matches: 3. CDR1 and CDR2 (germline): ENHRY, SYGVKD. The length of the CDR3 is 14 residues. The CDR3 DNA reads TGTGCCATCACCGCTAGCGGCTCCTACAATGAGCAGTTCTTC. This codes for CAITASGSYNEQFF.

In nucleotides, the CDR3 is TGTGCCAGCAGCTTGAAGGGGTATAATTCACCCCTCCACTTT. Translation gives CASSLKGYNSPLHF. The gene calls are TRBV5-5 and TRBJ1-6; D might be TRBD1 (5 bases). V was clipped by 1 base and J by 4 bases, with 6 bases between them. The germline V gene has CDR1 SGHKS and CDR2 YYEKEE (reference sequence). This CDR3 is built from 14 residues.

The genes are TRBV28 and TRBJ1-6; D uncertain. Per germline, CDR1 MDHEN and CDR2 SYDVKM. The CDR3 extends over 15 amino acids. V was shortened by 0 bases and J by 8 bases, with 11 bases between the two germline ends. The CDR3 protein is CASSLWAIGDSPLHF. CDR3 bases: TGTGCCAGCAGTTTATGGGCCATTGGGGATTCACCCCTCCACTTT.

The V call is TRBV5-1, the J call TRBJ2-4; 15 bases match TRBD2. CDR3 length: 16 amino acids. Germline-derived CDR1 and CDR2 are SGHRS and YFSETQ. V lost 3 bases and J lost 3; bases outside the gene matches: 1. The CDR3, as DNA: TGCGCCAGCAGCTGGACTAGCGGGAGGGGCAAAAACATTCAGTACTTC. This encodes CASSWTSGRGKNIQYF. Using reference TRBV5-1 and TRBJ2-4 for the parts outside the CDR3, the full variable domain is KAGVTQTPRYLIKTRGQQVTLSCSPISGHRSVSWYQQTPGQGLQFLFEYFSETQRNKGNFPGRFSGRQFSNSRSEMNVSTLELGDSALYLCASSWTSGRGKNIQYFGAGTRLSVL.

This clone appeared a single time. The rearrangement links TRBV27 to TRBJ2-3, with 13 positions matching TRBD2. The germline gives CDR1 MNHEY, CDR2 SMNVEV (reference sequence). This CDR3 is 16 amino acids long. After removal of 6 bases from V and 2 bases from J, the junction contained 5 bases not matched to a gene. The CDR3 here is CASRWTSGRNTDTQYF. The CDR3 DNA sequence: TGTGCCAGCAGGTGGACTAGCGGGAGAAACACAGATACGCAGTATTTT.

The chain employs TRBV11-3 and TRBJ1-5; possibly TRBD1 for D (6 bases). The CDR3 extends over 16 amino acids. The V gene lost 10 bases and the J gene lost 6 bases, with 25 bases spanning the gap. Germline V lookup: CDR1 SGHNT, CDR2 YENEEA. DNA of the CDR3: TGTGCCAACCCTAAGGGGGGGTTGAAGGTGGGTCAGCCCCAGCATTTT. Its protein is CANPKGGLKVGQPQHF.

V usage is TRBV5-6 and J usage is TRBJ1-6; no clear D. This CDR3 has 15 residues. The ends were cut back, 3 bases at V and 7 bases at J, with 14 bases in the middle. Looked up from germline, CDR1 is SGHDT and CDR2 is YYEEEE. In nucleotides, the CDR3 is TGTGCCAGCAGCTACAAACAGCAAGGGAATTCACCCCTCCACTTT. Residues: CASSYKQQGNSPLHF.

This chain connects TRBV29-1 to TRBJ2-7, with D perhaps matching TRBD1 (5 bases). The CDR3 is 10 residues long. Deletions cut 6 bases from V and 3 bases from J, with 6 bases between. Germline CDR1 and CDR2: SQVTM and ANQGSEA. This CDR3 is CSVQDYEQYF. The DNA of the CDR3 is TGCAGCGTACAGGACTACGAGCAGTACTTC.

The J gene is TRBJ1-1, the V gene TRBV18; 7 positions agree with TRBD1. V was pared by 6 bases and J by 2 bases, with 12 bases of the junction left unmatched. The CDR3 runs 16 residues. Germline CDR1 KGHSH, CDR2 LQKENI. CDR3 DNA sequence: TGTGCCAGCTCCCCGCGGACAGGCGGGGGAAACACTGAAGCTTTCTTT. Amino acid sequence: CASSPRTGGGNTEAFF.

The rearrangement links TRBV23-1 to TRBJ1-2, with D uncertain. TRBV23-1 is sorted into the ORF group, with uncertain function. The CDR3 spans 12 residues. Trimming removed 3 bases from V and 5 bases from J, with 7 bases in between. CDR3 residues: CASSHRRYGYTF. Here the CDR3 DNA reads TGCGCCAGCAGTCATAGAAGATATGGCTACACCTTC.

This rearrangement joins TRBV29-1 to TRBJ2-5; 11 bases fit TRBD1. This CDR3 comprises 15 residues. The J segment lost 5 bases and the V segment lost 7 bases, leaving 12 bases of the junction unmatched. Germline CDR1 SQVTM, CDR2 ANQGSEA. CDR3 in DNA: TGCAGCGCAAGCATCAGGGACAGGGGGATCGAGACCCAGTACTTC. Amino acid sequence: CSASIRDRGIETQYF.